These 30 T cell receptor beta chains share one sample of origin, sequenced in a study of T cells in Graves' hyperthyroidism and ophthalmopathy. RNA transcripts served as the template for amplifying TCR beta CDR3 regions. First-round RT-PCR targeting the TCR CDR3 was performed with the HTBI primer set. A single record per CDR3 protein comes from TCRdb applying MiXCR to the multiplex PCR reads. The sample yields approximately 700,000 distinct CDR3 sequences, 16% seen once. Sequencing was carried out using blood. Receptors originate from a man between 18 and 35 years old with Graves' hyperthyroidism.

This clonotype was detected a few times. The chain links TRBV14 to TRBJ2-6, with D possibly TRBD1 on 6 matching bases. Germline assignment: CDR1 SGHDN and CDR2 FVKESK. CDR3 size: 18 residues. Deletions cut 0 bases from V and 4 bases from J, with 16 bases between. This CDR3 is CASSQEGPGTTGANVLTF. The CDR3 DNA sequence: TGTGCCAGCAGCCAAGAAGGTCCAGGGACAACCGGGGCCAACGTCCTGACTTTC.

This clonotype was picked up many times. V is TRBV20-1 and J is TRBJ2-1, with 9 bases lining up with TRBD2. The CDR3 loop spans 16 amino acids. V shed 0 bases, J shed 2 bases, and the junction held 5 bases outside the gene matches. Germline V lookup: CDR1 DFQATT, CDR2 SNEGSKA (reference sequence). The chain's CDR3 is CSARDSRGRAYNEQFF. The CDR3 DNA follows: TGCAGTGCTAGAGATTCCCGCGGGAGGGCCTACAATGAGCAGTTCTTC.

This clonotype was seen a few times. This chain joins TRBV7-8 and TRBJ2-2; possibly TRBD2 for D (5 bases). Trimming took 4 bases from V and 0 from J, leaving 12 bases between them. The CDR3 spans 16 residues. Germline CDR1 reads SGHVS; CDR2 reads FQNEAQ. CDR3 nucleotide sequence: TGTGCCAGCAGCTCCCAGCGGACGGCGAACACCGGGGAGCTGTTTTTT. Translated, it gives CASSSQRTANTGELFF.

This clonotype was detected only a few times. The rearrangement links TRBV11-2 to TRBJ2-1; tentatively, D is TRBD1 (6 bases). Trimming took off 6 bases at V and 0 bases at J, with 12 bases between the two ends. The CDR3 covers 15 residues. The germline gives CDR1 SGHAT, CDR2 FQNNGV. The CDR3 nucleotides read TGTGCCAGCAGGTACAGGGATGGCTCCTACAATGAGCAGTTCTTC. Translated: CASRYRDGSYNEQFF. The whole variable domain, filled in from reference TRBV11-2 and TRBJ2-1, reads EAGVAQSPRYKIIEKRQSVAFWCNPISGHATLYWYQQILGQGPKLLIQFQNNGVVDDSQLPKDRFSAERLKGVDSTLKIQPAKLEDSAVYLCASRYRDGSYNEQFFGPGTRLTVL.

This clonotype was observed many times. The CDR3 here is CASSRMSRSGDTQYF. The CDR3 coding sequence is TGTGCCAGCAGTCGAATGTCACGTTCGGGGGATACGCAGTATTTT. The chain employs TRBV2 and TRBJ2-3, with a tentative D call TRBD2 (5 bases). V dropped 5 bases and J dropped 6 bases, with 18 bases sitting between them. The CDR3 extends over 15 amino acids. Looked up from germline, CDR1 is SNHLY and CDR2 is FYNNEI.

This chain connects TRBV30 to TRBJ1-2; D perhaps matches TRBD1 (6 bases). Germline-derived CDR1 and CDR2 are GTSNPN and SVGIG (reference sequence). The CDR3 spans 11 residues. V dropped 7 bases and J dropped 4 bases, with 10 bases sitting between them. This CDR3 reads CAYRQAYGYTF. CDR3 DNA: TGTGCCTATCGACAGGCCTATGGCTACACCTTC.

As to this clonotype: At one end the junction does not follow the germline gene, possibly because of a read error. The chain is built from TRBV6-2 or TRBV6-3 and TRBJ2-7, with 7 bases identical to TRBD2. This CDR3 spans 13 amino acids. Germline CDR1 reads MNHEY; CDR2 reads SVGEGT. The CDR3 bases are TGTGCCAGCAGTTACGGGGAGGGGTACGTGCAGTACTTC. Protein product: CASSYGEGYVQYF.

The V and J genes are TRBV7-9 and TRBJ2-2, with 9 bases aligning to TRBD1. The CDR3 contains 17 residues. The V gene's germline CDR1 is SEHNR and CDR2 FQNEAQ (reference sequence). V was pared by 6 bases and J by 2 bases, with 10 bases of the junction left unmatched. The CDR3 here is CASSHPTGGVNTGELFF. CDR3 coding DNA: TGTGCCAGCAGTCACCCCACAGGGGGCGTCAACACCGGGGAGCTGTTTTTT.

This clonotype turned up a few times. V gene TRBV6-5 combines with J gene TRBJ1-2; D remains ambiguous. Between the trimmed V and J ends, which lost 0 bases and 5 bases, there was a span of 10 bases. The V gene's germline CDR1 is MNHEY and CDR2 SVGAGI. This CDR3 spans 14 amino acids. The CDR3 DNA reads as TGTGCCAGCAGTTACTCGAGATCTGGGTATGGCTACACCTTC. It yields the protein CASSYSRSGYGYTF.

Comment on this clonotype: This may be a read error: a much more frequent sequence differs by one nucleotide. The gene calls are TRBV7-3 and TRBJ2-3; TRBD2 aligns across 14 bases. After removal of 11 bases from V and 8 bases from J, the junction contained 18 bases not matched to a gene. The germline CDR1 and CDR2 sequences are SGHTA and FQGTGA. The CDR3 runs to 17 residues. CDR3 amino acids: CAGTLGTSGSFRGTQYF. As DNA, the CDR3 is TGTGCCGGCACCCTAGGGACTAGCGGGAGTTTTCGAGGTACGCAGTATTTT. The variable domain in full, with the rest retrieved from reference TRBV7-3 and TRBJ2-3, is GAGVSQTPSNKVTEKGKYVELRCDPISGHTALYWYRQSLGQGPEFLIYFQGTGAADDSGLPNDRFFAVRPEGSVSTLKIQRTERGDSAVYLCAGTLGTSGSFRGTQYFGPGTRLTVL.

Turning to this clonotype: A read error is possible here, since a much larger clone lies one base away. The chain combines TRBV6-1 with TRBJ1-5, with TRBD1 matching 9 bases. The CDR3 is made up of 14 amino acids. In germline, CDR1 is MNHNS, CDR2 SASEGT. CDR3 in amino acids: CASRQGQGNHPQHF. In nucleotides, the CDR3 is TGTGCCAGCAGACAAGGACAGGGGAATCATCCCCAGCATTTT.

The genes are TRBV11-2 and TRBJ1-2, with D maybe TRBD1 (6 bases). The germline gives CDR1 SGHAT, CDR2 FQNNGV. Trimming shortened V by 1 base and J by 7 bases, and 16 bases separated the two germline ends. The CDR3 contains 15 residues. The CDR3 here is CASSLGQGLSSGYTF. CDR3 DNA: TGTGCCAGCAGCTTAGGTCAGGGGCTCTCCTCTGGCTACACCTTC.

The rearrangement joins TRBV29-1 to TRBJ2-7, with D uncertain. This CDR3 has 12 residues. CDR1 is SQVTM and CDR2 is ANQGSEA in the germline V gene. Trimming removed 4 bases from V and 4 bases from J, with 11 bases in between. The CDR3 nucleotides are TGCAGCGTTGTCGTCACCCCTTACGAGCAGTACTTC. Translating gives CSVVVTPYEQYF.

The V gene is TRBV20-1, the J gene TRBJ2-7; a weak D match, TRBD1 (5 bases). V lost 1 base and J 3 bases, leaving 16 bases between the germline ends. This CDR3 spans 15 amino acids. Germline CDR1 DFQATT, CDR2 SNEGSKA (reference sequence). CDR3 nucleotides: TGCAGTGCTAGAGCGCCTGGCAGGGTTGGCTACGAGCAGTACTTC. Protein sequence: CSARAPGRVGYEQYF.

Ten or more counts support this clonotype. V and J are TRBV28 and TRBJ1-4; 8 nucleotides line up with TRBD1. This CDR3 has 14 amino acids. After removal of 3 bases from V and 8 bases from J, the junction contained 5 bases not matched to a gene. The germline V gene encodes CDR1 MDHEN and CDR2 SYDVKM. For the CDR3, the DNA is TGTGCCAGCAGTTTGGGACAGGAGGGGGAAAAACTGTTTTTT. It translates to CASSLGQEGEKLFF.

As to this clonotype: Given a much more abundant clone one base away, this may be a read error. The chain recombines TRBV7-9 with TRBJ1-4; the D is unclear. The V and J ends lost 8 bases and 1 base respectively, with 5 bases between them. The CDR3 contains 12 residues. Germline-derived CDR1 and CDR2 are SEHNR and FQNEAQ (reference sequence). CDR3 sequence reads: CASGLTNEKLFF. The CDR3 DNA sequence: TGTGCCAGCGGTTTAACTAATGAAAAACTGTTTTTT.

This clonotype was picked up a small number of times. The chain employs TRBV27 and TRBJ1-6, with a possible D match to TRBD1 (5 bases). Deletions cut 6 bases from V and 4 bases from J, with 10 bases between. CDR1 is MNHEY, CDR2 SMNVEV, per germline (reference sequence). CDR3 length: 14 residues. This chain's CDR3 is CASSPGLYNSPLHF. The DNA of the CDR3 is TGTGCCAGCAGCCCGGGACTTTATAATTCACCCCTCCACTTT.

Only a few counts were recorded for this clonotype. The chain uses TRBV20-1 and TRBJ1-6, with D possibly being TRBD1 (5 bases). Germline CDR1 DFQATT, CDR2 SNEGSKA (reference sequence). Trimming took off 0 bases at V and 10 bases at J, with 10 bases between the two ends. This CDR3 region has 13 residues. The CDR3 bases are TGCAGTGCTAGAGAACCATGGGGGTCACCCCTCCACTTT. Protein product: CSAREPWGSPLHF.

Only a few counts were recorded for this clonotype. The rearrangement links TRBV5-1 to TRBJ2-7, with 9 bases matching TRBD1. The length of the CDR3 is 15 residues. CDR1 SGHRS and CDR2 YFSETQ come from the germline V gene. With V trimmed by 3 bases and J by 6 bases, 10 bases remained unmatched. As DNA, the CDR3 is TGCGCCAGCAGCTCGAACTTTCGGACAGGGGTCGAGCAGTACTTC. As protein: CASSSNFRTGVEQYF.

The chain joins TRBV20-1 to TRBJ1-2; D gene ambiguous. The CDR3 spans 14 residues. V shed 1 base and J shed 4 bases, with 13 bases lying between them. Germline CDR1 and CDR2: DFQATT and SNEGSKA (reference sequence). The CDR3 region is CSARGWGGGYGYTF. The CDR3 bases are TGCAGTGCTAGAGGGTGGGGAGGCGGCTATGGCTACACCTTC.

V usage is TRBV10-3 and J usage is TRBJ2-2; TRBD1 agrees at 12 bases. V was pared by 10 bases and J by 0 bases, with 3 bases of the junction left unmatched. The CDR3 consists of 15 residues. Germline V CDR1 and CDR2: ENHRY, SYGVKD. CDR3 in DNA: TGTGCCAGTGGGACAGGGGGCGCGAACACCGGGGAGCTGTTTTTT. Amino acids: CASGTGGANTGELFF.

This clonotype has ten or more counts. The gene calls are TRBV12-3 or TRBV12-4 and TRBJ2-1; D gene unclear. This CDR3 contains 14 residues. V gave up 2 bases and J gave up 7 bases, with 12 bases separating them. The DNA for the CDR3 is TGTGCCAGCAGTTTAAGGTTTAGGACGAATGAGCAGTTCTTC. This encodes CASSLRFRTNEQFF.

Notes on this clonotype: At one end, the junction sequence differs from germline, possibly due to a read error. CDR3 sequence (DNA): TGTGTCAGCAGCCAGATAAGCCCTAATTCACCCCTCCACTTT. Protein sequence: CVSSQISPNSPLHF. The chain links TRBV11-2 to TRBJ1-6; D not resolved. The CDR3 is 14 residues long. Looked up from germline, CDR1 is SGHAT and CDR2 is FQNNGV. The entire variable domain, with the rest obtained from reference TRBV11-2 and TRBJ1-6, is as follows: EAGVAQSPRYKIIEKRQSVAFWCNPISGHATLYWYQQILGQGPKLLIQFQNNGVVDDSQLPKDRFSAERLKGVDSTLKIQPAKLEDSAVYLCVSSQISPNSPLHFGNGTRLTVT.

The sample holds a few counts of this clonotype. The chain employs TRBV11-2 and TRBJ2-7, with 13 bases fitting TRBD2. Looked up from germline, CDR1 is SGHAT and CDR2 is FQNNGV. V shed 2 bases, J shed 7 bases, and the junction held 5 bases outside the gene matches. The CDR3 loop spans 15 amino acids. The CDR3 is CASSLQGLAGVEQYF. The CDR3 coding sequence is TGTGCCAGCAGCTTACAAGGACTAGCGGGGGTAGAGCAGTACTTC.

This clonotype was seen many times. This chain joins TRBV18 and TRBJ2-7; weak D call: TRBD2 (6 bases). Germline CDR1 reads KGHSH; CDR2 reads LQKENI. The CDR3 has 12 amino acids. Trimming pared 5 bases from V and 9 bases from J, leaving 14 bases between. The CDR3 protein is CASSESRGGQYF. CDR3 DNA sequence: TGTGCCAGCTCAGAGTCCCGGGGAGGGCAGTACTTC.

CDR3 sequence: CASRKGDRGVIGEQFF. Written as DNA, the CDR3 is TGTGCCAGCAGGAAGGGTGACAGGGGAGTGATAGGTGAGCAGTTCTTC. The gene calls are TRBV7-6 and TRBJ2-1, with TRBD1 matching 8 bases. The CDR3 is 16 residues long. V lost 6 bases to trimming and J lost 9 bases; unmatched junction nucleotides: 16. CDR1 is SGHVS, CDR2 FNYEAQ, per germline. Full variable domain (rest looked up from reference TRBV7-6 and TRBJ2-1): GAGVSQSPRYKVTKRGQDVALRCDPISGHVSLYWYRQALGQGPEFLTYFNYEAQQDKSGLPNDRFSAERPEGSISTLTIQRTEQRDSAMYRCASRKGDRGVIGEQFFGPGTRLTVL.

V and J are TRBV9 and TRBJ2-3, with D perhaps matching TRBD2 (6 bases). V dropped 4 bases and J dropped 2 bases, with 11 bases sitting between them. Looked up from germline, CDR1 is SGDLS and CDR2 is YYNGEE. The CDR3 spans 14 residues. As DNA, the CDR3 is TGTGCCAGCAGCCTTGGGACTTACACAGATACGCAGTATTTT. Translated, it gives CASSLGTYTDTQYF. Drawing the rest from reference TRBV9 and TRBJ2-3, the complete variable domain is DSGVTQTPKHLITATGQRVTLRCSPRSGDLSVYWYQQSLDQGLQFLIQYYNGEERAKGNILERFSAQQFPDLHSELNLSSLELGDSALYFCASSLGTYTDTQYFGPGTRLTVL.

The CDR3 DNA reads TGCAGTGCTAGAGCCCCCCGAGCGGGAGAGTACGAGCAGTACTTC. It is translated as CSARAPRAGEYEQYF. This chain joins TRBV20-1 and TRBJ2-7; 8 bases are shared with TRBD2. The germline V gene encodes CDR1 DFQATT and CDR2 SNEGSKA (reference sequence). With 1 base clipped from V and 4 bases from J, the junction kept 9 bases outside the gene matches. This CDR3 contains 15 residues.

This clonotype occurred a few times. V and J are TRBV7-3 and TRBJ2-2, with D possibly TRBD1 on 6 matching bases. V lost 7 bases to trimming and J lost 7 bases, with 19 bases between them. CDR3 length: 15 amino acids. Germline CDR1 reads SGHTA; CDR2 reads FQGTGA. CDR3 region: CASKGDGLGSGELFF. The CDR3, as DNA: TGTGCCAGCAAGGGGGACGGCTTAGGCAGCGGGGAGCTGTTTTTT.

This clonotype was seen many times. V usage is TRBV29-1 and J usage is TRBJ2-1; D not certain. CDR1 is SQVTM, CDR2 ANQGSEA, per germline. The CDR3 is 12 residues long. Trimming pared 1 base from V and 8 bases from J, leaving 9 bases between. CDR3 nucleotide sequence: TGCAGCGTTGAAGTACCCGGGTATGAGCAGTTCTTC. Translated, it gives CSVEVPGYEQFF.